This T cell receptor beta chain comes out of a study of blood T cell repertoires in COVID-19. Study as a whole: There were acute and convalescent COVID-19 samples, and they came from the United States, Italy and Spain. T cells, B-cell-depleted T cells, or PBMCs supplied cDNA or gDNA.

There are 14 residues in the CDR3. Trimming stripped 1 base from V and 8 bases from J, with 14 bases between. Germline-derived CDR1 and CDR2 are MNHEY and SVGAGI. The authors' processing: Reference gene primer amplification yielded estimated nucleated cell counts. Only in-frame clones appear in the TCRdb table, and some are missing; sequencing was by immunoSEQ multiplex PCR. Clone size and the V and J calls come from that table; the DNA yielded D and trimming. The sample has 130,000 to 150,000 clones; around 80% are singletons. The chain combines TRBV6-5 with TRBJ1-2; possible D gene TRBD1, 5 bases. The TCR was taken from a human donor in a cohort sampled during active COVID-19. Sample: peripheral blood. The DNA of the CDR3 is TGTGCCAGCAGTTACTACAAGGGGCAGGGAGGCTACACCTTC. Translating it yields CASSYYKGQGGYTF.